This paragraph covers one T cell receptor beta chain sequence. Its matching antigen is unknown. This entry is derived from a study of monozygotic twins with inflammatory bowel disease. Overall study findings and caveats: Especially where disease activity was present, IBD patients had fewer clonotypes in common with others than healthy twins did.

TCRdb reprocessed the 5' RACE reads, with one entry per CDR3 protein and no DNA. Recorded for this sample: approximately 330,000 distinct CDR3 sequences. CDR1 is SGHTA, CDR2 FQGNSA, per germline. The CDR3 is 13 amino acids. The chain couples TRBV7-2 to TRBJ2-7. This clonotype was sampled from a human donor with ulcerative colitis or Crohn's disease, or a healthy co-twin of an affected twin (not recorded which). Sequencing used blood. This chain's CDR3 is CASSLHQTYEQYF.